This T cell receptor (beta chain) appears in the sequencing data of a study of T-cell memory formation after mild COVID-19. As for the study in general: The TCR clusters were mostly specific to one donor. Study-wide results and limits: CD8+ contracting clones occupied EMRA, while CD4+ ones occupied mainly CM and EM. Unconfirmed was the SARS-CoV-2 specificity of second-wave clones that peaked on day 37. Clones that contracted from day 15 to 85 had balanced CD4/CD8; later expanders were CD4+ biased.

This clonotype was detected many times. Its specificity is not known. This CDR3 spans 17 amino acids. Germline CDR1 SGHTA, CDR2 FQGNSA. With 1 base removed from V and 5 bases from J, the gap between germline ends came to 18 bases. TCRdb analysed the 5' RACE reads with MiXCR anew, one entry per CDR3 protein. The table has around 340,000 distinct CDR3 sequences, roughly 21% seen once; the top ten hold under 15%. The sequence was collected from an adult woman who had mild COVID-19 (a few samples of this study predate the infection). Cell type and time point are not known. Source material: PBMCs or a T cell subset sorted from them (not recorded which). The chain has TRBV7-2 and TRBJ1-5, with D hard to call. CDR3 amino acids: CASSLDHPPKGYQPQHF. The CDR3 DNA is TGTGCCAGCAGCTTAGACCACCCACCCAAGGGTTATCAGCCCCAGCATTTT.